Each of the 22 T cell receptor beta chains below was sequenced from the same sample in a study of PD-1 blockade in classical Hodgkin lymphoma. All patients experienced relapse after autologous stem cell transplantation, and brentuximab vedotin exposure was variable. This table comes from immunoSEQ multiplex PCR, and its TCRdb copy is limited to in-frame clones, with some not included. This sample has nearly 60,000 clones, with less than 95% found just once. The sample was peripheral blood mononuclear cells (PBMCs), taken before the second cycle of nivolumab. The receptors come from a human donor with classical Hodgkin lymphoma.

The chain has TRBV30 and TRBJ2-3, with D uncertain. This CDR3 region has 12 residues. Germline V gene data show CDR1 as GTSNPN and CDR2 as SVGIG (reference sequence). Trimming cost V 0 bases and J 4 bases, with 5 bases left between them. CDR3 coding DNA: TGTGCCTGGAGTGTAGGTGCAGATACGCAGTATTTT. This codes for CAWSVGADTQYF.

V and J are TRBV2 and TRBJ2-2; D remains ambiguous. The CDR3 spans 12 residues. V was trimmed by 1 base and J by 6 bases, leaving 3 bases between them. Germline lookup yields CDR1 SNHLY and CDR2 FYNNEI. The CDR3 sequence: CASSEVAGELFF. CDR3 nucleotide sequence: TGTGCCAGCAGTGAAGTCGCCGGGGAGCTGTTTTTT. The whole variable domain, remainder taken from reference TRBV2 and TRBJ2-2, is EPEVTQTPSHQVTQMGQEVILRCVPISNHLYFYWYRQILGQKVEFLVSFYNNEISEKSEIFDDQFSVERPDGSNFTLKIRSTKLEDSAMYFCASSEVAGELFFGEGSRLTVL.

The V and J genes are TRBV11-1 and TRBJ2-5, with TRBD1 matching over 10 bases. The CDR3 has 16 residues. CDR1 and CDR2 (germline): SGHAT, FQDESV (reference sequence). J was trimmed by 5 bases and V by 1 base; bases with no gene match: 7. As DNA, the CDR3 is TGTGCCAGCAGCTTAGTGACAGGGGGCTTCGTGGAGACCCAGTACTTC. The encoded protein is CASSLVTGGFVETQYF. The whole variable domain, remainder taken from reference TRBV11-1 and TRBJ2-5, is EAEVAQSPRYKITEKSQAVAFWCDPISGHATLYWYRQILGQGPELLVQFQDESVVDDSQLPKDRFSAERLKGVDSTLKIQPAELGDSAMYLCASSLVTGGFVETQYFGPGTRLLVL.

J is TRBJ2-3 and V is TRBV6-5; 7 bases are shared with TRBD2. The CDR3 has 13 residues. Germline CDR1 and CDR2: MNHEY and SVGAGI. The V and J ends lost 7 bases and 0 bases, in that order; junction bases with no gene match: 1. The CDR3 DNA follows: TGTGCCAGCAAGCGGGGAAGCACAGATACGCAGTATTTT. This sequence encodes CASKRGSTDTQYF.

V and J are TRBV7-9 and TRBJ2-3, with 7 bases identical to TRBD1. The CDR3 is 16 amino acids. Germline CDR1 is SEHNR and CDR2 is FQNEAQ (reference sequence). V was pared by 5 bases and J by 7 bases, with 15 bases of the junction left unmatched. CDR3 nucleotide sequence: TGTGCCAGCAGCCCAACCAGCGACACAGGGGTCCATACGCAGTATTTT. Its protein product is CASSPTSDTGVHTQYF.

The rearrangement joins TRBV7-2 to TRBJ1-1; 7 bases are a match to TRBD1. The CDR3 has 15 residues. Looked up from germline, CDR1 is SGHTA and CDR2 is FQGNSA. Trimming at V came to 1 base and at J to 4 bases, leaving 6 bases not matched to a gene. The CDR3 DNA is TGTGCCAGCAGCTTAGTAGGGGGCACAGGCACTGAAGCTTTCTTT. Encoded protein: CASSLVGGTGTEAFF. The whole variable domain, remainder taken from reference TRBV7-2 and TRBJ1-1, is GAGVSQSPSNKVTEKGKDVELRCDPISGHTALYWYRQSLGQGLEFLIYFQGNSAPDKSGLPSDRFSAERTGGSVSTLTIQRTQQEDSAVYLCASSLVGGTGTEAFFGQGTRLTVV.

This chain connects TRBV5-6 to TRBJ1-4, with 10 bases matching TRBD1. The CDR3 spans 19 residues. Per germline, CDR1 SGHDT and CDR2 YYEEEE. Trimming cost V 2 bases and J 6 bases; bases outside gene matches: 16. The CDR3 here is CASSFFFGTGVSEYEKLFF. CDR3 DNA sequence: TGTGCCAGCAGCTTTTTTTTCGGGACAGGGGTTTCTGAATATGAAAAACTGTTTTTT.

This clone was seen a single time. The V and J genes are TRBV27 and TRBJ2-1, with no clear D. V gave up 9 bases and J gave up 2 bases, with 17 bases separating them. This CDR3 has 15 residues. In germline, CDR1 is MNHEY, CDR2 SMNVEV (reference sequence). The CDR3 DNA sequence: TGTGCCAGTCTCGCTCTGACGGGCCCCTACAATGAGCAGTTCTTC. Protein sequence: CASLALTGPYNEQFF.

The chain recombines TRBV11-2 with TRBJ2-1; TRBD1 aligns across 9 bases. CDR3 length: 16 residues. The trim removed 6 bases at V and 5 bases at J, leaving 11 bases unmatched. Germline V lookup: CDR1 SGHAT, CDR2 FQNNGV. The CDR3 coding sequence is TGTGCCAGCAGGGCTCTTCTCCGGACAGGGGACAATGAGCAGTTCTTC. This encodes CASRALLRTGDNEQFF.

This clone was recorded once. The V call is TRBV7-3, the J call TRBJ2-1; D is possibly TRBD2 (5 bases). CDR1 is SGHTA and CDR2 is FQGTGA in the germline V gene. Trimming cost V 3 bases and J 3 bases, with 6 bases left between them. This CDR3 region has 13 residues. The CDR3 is CASSFGDYNEQFF. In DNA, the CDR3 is TGTGCCAGCAGCTTCGGGGACTACAATGAGCAGTTCTTC.

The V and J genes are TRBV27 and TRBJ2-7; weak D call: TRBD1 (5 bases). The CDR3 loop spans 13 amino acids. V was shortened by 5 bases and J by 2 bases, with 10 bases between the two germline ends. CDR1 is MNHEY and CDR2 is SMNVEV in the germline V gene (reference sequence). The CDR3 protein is CASSMTVTYEQYF. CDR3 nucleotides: TGTGCCAGCAGTATGACAGTAACCTACGAGCAGTACTTC.

The CDR3 DNA sequence: TGTGCCAGCAGCCAAGATTCGCCGTGGGCCGAGGGCAATCAGCCCCAGCATTTT. Translated: CASSQDSPWAEGNQPQHF. V is TRBV4-2 and J is TRBJ1-5; D unclear. Germline CDR1 and CDR2: LGHNA and YNFKEQ. V dropped 0 bases and J dropped 2 bases, with 17 bases sitting between them. The CDR3 is 18 amino acids.

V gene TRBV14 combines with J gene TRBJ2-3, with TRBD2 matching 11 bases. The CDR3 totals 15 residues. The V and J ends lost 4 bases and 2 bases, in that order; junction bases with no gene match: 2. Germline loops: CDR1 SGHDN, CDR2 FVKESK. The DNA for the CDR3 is TGTGCCAGCAGCCTGACTAGCGGGGTCACAGATACGCAGTATTTT. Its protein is CASSLTSGVTDTQYF. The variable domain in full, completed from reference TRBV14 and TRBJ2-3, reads EAGVTQFPSHSVIEKGQTVTLRCDPISGHDNLYWYRRVMGKEIKFLLHFVKESKQDESGMPNNRFLAERTGGTYSTLKVQPAELEDSGVYFCASSLTSGVTDTQYFGPGTRLTVL.

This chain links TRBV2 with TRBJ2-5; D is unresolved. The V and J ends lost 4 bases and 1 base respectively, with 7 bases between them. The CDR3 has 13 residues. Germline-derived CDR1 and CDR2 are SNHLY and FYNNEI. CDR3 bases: TGTGCCAGCAGTGGTAACGCCCAAGAGACCCAGTACTTC. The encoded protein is CASSGNAQETQYF. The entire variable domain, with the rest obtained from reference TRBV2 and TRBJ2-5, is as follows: EPEVTQTPSHQVTQMGQEVILRCVPISNHLYFYWYRQILGQKVEFLVSFYNNEISEKSEIFDDQFSVERPDGSNFTLKIRSTKLEDSAMYFCASSGNAQETQYFGPGTRLLVL.

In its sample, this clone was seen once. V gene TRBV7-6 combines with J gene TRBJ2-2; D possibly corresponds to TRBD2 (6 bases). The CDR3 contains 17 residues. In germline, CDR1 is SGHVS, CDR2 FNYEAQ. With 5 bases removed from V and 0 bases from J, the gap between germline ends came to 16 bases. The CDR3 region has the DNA TGTGCCAGCAGCCCCCTCGGCCCGGGAGCGAACACCGGGGAGCTGTTTTTT. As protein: CASSPLGPGANTGELFF.

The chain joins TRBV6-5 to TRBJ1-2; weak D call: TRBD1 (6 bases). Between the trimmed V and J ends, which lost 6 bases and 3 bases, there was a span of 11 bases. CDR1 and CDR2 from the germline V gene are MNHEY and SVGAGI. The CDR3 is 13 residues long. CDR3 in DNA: TGTGCCAGCAGGACGGACAGCCACTATGGCTACACCTTC. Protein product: CASRTDSHYGYTF.

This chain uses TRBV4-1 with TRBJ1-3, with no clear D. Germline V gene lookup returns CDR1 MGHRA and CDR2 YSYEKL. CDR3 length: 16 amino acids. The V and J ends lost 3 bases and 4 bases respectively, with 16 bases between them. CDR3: CASSQSDSRPGNTIYF. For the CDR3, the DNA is TGCGCCAGCAGCCAGTCCGACTCGCGGCCCGGAAACACCATATATTTT.

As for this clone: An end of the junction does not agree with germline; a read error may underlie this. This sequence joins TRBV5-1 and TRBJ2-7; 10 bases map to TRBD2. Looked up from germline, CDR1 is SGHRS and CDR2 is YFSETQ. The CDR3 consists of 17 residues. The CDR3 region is CASSLGLAGVFNHEQYF. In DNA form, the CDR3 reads TGCGCCAGCAGTTTGGGGCTAGCGGGAGTCTTTAACCACGAGCAGTACTTC.

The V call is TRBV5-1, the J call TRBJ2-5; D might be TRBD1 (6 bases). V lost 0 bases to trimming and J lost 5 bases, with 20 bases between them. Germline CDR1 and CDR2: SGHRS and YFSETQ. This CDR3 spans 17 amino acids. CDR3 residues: CASSLARDTGLRETQYF. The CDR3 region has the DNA TGCGCCAGCAGCTTGGCCCGGGACACAGGCTTGAGGGAGACCCAGTACTTC.

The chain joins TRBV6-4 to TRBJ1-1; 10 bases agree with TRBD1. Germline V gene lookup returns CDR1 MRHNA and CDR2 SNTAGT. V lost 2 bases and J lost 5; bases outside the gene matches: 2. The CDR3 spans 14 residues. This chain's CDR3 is CASSDGTGVTEAFF. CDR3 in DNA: TGTGCCAGCAGTGACGGGACAGGGGTTACTGAAGCTTTCTTT.

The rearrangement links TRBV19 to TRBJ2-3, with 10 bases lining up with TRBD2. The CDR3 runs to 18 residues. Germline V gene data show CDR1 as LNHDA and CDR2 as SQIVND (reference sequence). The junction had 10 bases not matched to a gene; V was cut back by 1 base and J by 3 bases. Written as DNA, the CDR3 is TGTGCCAGTAGTATAGGAGCGGGGGGGCCAGTTAGGACAGATACGCAGTATTTT. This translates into CASSIGAGGPVRTDTQYF.

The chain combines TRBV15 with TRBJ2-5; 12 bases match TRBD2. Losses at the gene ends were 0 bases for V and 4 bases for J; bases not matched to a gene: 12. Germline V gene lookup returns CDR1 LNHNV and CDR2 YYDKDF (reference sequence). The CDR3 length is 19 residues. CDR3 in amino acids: CATSRDFASGGAQGETQYF. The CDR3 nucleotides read TGTGCCACCAGCAGAGATTTTGCTAGCGGGGGGGCTCAGGGAGAGACCCAGTACTTC. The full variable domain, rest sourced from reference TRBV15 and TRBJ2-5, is DAMVIQNPRYQVTQFGKPVTLSCSQTLNHNVMYWYQQKSSQAPKLLFHYYDKDFNNEADTPDNFQSRRPNTSFCFLDIRSPGLGDTAMYLCATSRDFASGGAQGETQYFGPGTRLLVL.